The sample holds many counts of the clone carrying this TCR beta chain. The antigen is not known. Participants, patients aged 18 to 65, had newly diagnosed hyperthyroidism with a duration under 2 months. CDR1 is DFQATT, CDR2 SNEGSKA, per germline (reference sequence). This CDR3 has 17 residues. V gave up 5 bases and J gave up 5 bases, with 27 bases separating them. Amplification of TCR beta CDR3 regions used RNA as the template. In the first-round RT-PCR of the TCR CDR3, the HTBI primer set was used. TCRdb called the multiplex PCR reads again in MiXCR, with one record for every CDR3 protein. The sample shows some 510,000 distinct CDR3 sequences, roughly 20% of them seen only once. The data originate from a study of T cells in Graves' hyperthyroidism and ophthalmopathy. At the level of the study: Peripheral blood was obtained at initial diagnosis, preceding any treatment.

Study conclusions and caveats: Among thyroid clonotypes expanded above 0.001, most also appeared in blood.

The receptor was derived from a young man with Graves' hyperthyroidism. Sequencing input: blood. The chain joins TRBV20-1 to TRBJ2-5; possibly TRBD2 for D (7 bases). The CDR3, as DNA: TGCAGTGCTCCTTTGAGGGCGGGGGCCACTTTACAGGAGACCCAGTACTTC. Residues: CSAPLRAGATLQETQYF.